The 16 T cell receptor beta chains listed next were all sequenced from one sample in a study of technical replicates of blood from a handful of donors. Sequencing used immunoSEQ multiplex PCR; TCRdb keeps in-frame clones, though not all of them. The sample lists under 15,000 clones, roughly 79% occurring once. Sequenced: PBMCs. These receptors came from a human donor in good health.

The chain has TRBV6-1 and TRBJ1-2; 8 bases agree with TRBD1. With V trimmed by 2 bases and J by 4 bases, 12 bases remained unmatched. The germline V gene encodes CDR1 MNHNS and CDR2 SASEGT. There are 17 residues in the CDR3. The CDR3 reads CASSEFWTGQRGYGYTF. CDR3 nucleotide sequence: TGTGCCAGCAGTGAATTTTGGACAGGGCAAAGGGGCTATGGCTACACCTTC.

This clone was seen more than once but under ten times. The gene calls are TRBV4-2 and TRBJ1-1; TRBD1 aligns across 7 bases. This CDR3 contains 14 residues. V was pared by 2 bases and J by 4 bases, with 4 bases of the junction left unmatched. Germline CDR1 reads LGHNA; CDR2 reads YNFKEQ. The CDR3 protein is CASSQPGQSTEAFF. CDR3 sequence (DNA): TGTGCCAGCAGCCAACCGGGACAGAGCACTGAAGCTTTCTTT.

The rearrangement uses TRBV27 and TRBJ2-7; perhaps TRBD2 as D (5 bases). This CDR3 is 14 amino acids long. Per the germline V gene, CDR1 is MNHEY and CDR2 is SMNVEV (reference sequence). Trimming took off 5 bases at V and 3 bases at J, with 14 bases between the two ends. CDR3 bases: TGTGCCAGCAGTGGGCAGCGGAACATCTACGAGCAGTACTTC. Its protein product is CASSGQRNIYEQYF.

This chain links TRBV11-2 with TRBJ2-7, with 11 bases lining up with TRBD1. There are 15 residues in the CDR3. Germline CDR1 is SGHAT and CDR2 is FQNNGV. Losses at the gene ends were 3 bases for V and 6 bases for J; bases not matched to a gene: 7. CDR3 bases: TGTGCCAGCAGCTTGAGGGGCGGGACAGGGGGCGAGCAGTACTTC. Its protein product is CASSLRGGTGGEQYF.

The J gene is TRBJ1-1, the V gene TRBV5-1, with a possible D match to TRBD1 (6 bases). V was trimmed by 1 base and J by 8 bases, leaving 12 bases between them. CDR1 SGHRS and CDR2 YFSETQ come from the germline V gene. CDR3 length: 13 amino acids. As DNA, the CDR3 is TGCGCCAGCAGCTTGCTGGGACAAAGAGAAGCTTTCTTT. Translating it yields CASSLLGQREAFF.

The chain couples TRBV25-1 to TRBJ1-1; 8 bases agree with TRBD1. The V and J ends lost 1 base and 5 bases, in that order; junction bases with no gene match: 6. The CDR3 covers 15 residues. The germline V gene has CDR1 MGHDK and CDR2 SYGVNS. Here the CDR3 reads CASSELQGARTEAFF. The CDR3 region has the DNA TGTGCCAGCAGTGAATTGCAGGGGGCGAGAACTGAAGCTTTCTTT.

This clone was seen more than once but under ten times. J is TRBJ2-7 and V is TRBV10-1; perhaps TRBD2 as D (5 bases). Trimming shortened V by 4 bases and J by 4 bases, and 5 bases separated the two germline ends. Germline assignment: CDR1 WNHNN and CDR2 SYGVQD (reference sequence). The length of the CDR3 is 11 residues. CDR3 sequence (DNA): TGCGCCAGCAGTGGAGGGTACGAGCAGTACTTC. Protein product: CASSGGYEQYF.

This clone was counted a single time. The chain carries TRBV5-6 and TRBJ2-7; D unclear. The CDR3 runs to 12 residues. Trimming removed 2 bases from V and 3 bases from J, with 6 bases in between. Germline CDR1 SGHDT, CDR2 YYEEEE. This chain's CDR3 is CASSFSGYEQYF. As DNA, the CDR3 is TGTGCCAGCAGCTTCTCGGGCTACGAGCAGTACTTC.

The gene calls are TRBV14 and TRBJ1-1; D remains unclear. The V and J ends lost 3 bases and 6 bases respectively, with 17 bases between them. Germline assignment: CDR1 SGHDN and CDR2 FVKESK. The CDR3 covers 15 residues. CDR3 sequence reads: CASSHLTAIPAEAFF. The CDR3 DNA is TGTGCCAGCAGCCACCTAACTGCAATACCGGCTGAAGCTTTCTTT.

The CDR3 loop reads CASSPRQGAGEQFF. CDR3 nucleotide sequence: TGTGCCAGCAGCCCCCGCCAGGGGGCAGGGGAGCAGTTCTTC. V usage is TRBV9 and J usage is TRBJ2-1, with 8 positions matching TRBD1. The CDR3 has 14 amino acids. CDR1 SGDLS and CDR2 YYNGEE come from the germline V gene. The J segment lost 10 bases and the V segment lost 4 bases, leaving 10 bases of the junction unmatched.

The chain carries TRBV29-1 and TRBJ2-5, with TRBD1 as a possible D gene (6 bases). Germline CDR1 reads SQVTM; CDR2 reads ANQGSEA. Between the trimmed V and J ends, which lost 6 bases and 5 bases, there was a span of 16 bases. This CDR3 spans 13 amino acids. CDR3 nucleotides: TGCAGCGTCGAACAAGGGGGTTTGGAGACCCAGTACTTC. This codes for CSVEQGGLETQYF.

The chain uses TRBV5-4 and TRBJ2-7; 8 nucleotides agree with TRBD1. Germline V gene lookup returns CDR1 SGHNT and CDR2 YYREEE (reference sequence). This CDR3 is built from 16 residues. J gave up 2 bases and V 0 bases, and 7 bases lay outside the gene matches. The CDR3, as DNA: TGTGCCAGCAGCTTGGGCCTCGGACAGGGAGCCTACGAGCAGTACTTC. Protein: CASSLGLGQGAYEQYF.

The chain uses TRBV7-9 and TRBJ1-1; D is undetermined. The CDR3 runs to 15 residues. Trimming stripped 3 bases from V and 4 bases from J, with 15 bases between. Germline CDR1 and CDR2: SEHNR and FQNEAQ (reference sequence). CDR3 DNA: TGTGCCAGCAGCTTCCCCCTCGGCAGAGGCACTGAAGCTTTCTTT. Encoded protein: CASSFPLGRGTEAFF.

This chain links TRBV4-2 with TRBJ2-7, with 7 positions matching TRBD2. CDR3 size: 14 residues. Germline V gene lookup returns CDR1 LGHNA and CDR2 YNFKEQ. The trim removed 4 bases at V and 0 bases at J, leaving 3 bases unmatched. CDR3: CASSPAGSSYEQYF. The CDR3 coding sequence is TGTGCCAGCAGCCCAGCGGGAAGCTCCTACGAGCAGTACTTC.

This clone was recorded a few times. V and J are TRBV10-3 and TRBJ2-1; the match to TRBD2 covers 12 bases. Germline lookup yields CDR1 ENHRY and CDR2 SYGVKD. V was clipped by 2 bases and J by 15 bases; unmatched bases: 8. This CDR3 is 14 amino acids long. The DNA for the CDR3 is TGTGCCATCAGTGAGGTTCTAGCGGGAGGGCCCGGGTTCTTC. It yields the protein CAISEVLAGGPGFF.

CDR3 sequence: CAWAEGVSGSYEQYF. CDR3 sequence (DNA): TGTGCCTGGGCAGAGGGGGTTAGCGGGAGTTACGAGCAGTACTTC. The V gene is TRBV30, the J gene TRBJ2-7; 9 nucleotides line up with TRBD2. V shed 5 bases and J 4 bases; nucleotides not matched to a gene: 12. The CDR3 consists of 15 residues. CDR1 and CDR2 (germline): GTSNPN, SVGIG (reference sequence).